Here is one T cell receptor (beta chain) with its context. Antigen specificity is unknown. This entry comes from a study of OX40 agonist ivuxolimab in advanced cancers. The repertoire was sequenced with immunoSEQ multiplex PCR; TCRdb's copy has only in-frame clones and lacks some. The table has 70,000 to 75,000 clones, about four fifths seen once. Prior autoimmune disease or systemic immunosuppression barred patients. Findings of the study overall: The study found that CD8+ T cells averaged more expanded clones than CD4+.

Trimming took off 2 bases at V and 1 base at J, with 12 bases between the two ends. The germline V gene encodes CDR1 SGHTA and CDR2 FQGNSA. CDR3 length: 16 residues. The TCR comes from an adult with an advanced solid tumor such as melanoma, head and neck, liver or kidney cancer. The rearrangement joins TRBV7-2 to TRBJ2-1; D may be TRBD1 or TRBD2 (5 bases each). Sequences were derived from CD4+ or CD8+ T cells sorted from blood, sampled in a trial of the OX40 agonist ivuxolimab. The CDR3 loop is CASSLSGTTSYNEQFF. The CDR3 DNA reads TGTGCCAGCAGCTTATCCGGGACCACGTCCTACAATGAGCAGTTCTTC.